This TCR beta chain came from a study of blood T cell repertoires in COVID-19 (dated by TCRdb to 2018 to 2020). Background for the entire study: The collaborator samples originated in the United States, Italy and Spain and spanned the acute and convalescent phases of COVID-19. A freely available public database, intended as a resource for researchers studying the immune response to SARS-CoV-2, is where the repertoires were released. Deeply sampled blood TCRbeta repertoires from subjects exposed to, actively infected with, or recovered from COVID-19 were included in the dataset. The prospective study material was composed of cDNA or gDNA derived from T cells, B-cell-depleted T cells, or PBMCs. Sample metadata almost always included a de-identified subject ID, COVID-19 status, age in years and sex. The samples were drawn from the first 160 participants of the ongoing ImmuneRACE study and from under 1,500 subjects provided by 6 global collaborators. Where available, HLA class I and class II types were taken from metadata supplied by the sample provider and were not determined by assay-based typing. Overall study outcomes, separate from this receptor: How much clinical and demographic metadata was included differed by source and by participant, and the metadata was provided uncurated.

The collaborating institutions used their own protocols to collect whole blood in K2EDTA tubes. For TCRbeta analysis, collaborator samples were shipped as frozen whole blood, as isolated PBMCs, or as DNA extracted from either sample type. As regards this clone: The antigen it binds to is not known. Qualities for individual bases were not recorded, and no much larger clone is one base off.

TCRbeta CDR3 regions were amplified from genomic DNA using the immunoSEQ Assay, a bias-controlled multiplex PCR. Regarding the original processing steps: The number of nucleated cells in each sample was estimated by amplification of reference gene primers within the assay. Sequence reads were collapsed and filtered to measure the absolute abundance of every unique TCRbeta CDR3 rearrangement. For each sample, productive Simpson clonality was calculated as the square root of Simpson's diversity index across productive rearrangements. TCRdb stores this immuneACCESS table with in-frame sequences only. Part of the clones is absent; in the studies checked, under half of the shortfall reflects unresolved V genes, and no reason is known for the rest. Clone size and the V and J calls come from that table; the DNA yielded D and trimming. The table for this sample lists hundreds of thousands of clones; 88% of them were counted only once. The ten most abundant clones make up 0.65% to 0.8% of the sample.

From the cysteine up to the phenylalanine, the CDR3 has a length of 15 residues. Only the CDR3 part of the read is kept: 45 bases, read in frame from the first base. CDR1 is given as SGHTA and CDR2 as FQGNSA, both from the germline V gene. Trimmed from V: 4 bases; trimmed from J: 2 bases; junction bases lacking a gene match: 7. The sequenced material came from peripheral blood. This TCR was sampled from a human donor in a cohort sampled during active COVID-19. The receptor chain draws on TRBV7-2 and TRBJ1-2, with 7 bases in between that match TRBD1. CDR3 reads: CASSYPGQENYGYTF. The sequence in DNA is TGTGCCAGCAGCTACCCCGGACAGGAAAACTATGGCTACACCTTC.